A selection of T cell receptor beta chains follows, all from one sample in a study of neurological immune-mediated disorders. TCRdb fed the 5' RACE reads into MiXCR, producing one record per CDR3 protein. The sample shows tens of thousands of distinct CDR3 sequences, under 4.5% of them seen only once. Specimen: PBMCs. These receptors were obtained from a woman in her 50s with multiple sclerosis. Each CDR3 is given with its conserved first and last residue. The order of the fields is clone size, J gene, V gene, D gene, CDR3 DNA, CDR3 protein. D genes are given only for firm matches. Clone size appears in some rows only: once, few, many, or a class for an expanded clone.

size: many
J: TRBJ2-1
V: TRBV24-1
D: .
DNA: TGTGCCACCAGTGATTTACGGGGGCCCTACAATGAGCAGTTCTTC
CDR3: CATSDLRGPYNEQFF

size: many
J: TRBJ2-1
V: TRBV10-3
D: TRBD2
DNA: TGTGCCATCAGCCCGGGACTAGCGGGGGACAATGAGCAGTTCTTC
CDR3: CAISPGLAGDNEQFF

size: .
J: TRBJ2-5
V: TRBV2
D: .
DNA: TGTGCCAGCAGTGAAGTGGGGTCCCAGTACTTC
CDR3: CASSEVGSQYF

size: many
J: TRBJ1-4
V: TRBV7-2
D: TRBD1
DNA: TGTGCCAGCAGCAAAGACCGACAGGGGGGAGAAAAACTGTTTTTT
CDR3: CASSKDRQGGEKLFF

size: many
J: TRBJ1-3
V: TRBV12-3/TRBV12-4
D: .
DNA: TGTGCCAGCAATAATGCAGGCCTCTCTGGAAACACCATATATTTT
CDR3: CASNNAGLSGNTIYF

size: .
J: TRBJ1-5
V: TRBV28
D: .
DNA: TGTGCCAGCAGTATAGGGAATAAGACCCAGAATTTT
CDR3: CASSIGNKTQNF

size: many
J: TRBJ1-6
V: TRBV4-3
D: .
DNA: TGCGCCAGCAGCCCCTCGACCAATTTCCGGGACAATAATTCACCCCTCCACTTT
CDR3: CASSPSTNFRDNNSPLHF

size: many
J: TRBJ2-7
V: TRBV6-2/TRBV6-3
D: .
DNA: TGTGCCAGCAGACCCCGACTGAGCCGACCCCCCTACGAGCAGTACTTC
CDR3: CASRPRLSRPPYEQYF

size: few
J: TRBJ2-2
V: TRBV6-5
D: .
DNA: TGTGCCAGCAGAGGACAGCGAAACACCGGGGAGCTGTTTTTT
CDR3: CASRGQRNTGELFF

size: many
J: TRBJ2-2
V: TRBV3-1
D: .
DNA: TGTGCCAGCAGCGGCAGGGACTTCTCCACCGGGGAGCTGTTTTTT
CDR3: CASSGRDFSTGELFF

size: many
J: TRBJ2-7
V: TRBV7-2
D: .
DNA: TGTGCCAGCAGCTCTGGTCGGGGGTACGAGCAGTACTTC
CDR3: CASSSGRGYEQYF

size: many
J: TRBJ1-1
V: TRBV20-1
D: .
DNA: TGCAGTGCTATCCACGACCGCTTTTGGACTGAAGCTTTCTTT
CDR3: CSAIHDRFWTEAFF

size: many
J: TRBJ2-3
V: TRBV27
D: TRBD1
DNA: TGTGCCAGCAGGCACAGGGGGCGAGGCACAGATACGCAGTATTTT
CDR3: CASRHRGRGTDTQYF

size: few
J: TRBJ1-1
V: TRBV25-1
D: TRBD1
DNA: TGTGCCAGCACAAGCACACCGGGACAGTCTCCCATGAACACTGAAGCTTTCTTT
CDR3: CASTSTPGQSPMNTEAFF

size: many
J: TRBJ2-1
V: TRBV3-1
D: TRBD2
DNA: TGTGCCAGCAGCCAACGGGACTATTACAATGAGCAGTTCTTC
CDR3: CASSQRDYYNEQFF

size: many
J: TRBJ2-7
V: TRBV27
D: TRBD2
DNA: TGTGCCAGCAGTTCCTTACTTCGACTAGCGAACGAGCAGTACTTC
CDR3: CASSSLLRLANEQYF

size: many
J: TRBJ1-5
V: TRBV12-3/TRBV12-4
D: .
DNA: TGTGCCAGCAGTTTTAGAATCTATCAGCCCCAGCATTTT
CDR3: CASSFRIYQPQHF

size: many
J: TRBJ1-2
V: TRBV20-1
D: .
DNA: TGCAGTGCTCCCCCCGGGTATGGCTACACCTTC
CDR3: CSAPPGYGYTF

size: many
J: TRBJ1-5
V: TRBV6-2/TRBV6-3
D: TRBD1
DNA: TGTGCCAGCACCGTGGACAGGGCTGACAATCAGCCCCAGCATTTT
CDR3: CASTVDRADNQPQHF

size: many
J: TRBJ1-1
V: TRBV15
D: TRBD1
DNA: TGTGCCACAAGGCCGGGACAGGTGGGAGACACTGAAGCTTTCTTT
CDR3: CATRPGQVGDTEAFF

size: .
J: TRBJ2-1
V: TRBV7-7
D: TRBD1
DNA: TGTGCTAGCAGCCAGAACCAGGGACAGGGGGCAGGCGATGAGCAGTTCTTC
CDR3: CASSQNQGQGAGDEQFF

size: many
J: TRBJ2-3
V: TRBV20-1
D: .
DNA: TGCAGTGCTAGCAAAGGGCGGACAGATACGCAGTATTTT
CDR3: CSASKGRTDTQYF

size: many
J: TRBJ2-1
V: TRBV14
D: .
DNA: TGTGCCAGCTCCTCACCAAACGTTAATGAGCAGTTCTTC
CDR3: CASSSPNVNEQFF

size: many
J: TRBJ2-6
V: TRBV6-5
D: .
DNA: TGTGCCAGCAGTTACGGCCCGAACTCTGGGGCCAACGTCCTGACTTTC
CDR3: CASSYGPNSGANVLTF

size: many
J: TRBJ1-4
V: TRBV20-1
D: TRBD1
DNA: TGCAGTGCTACGGGAATCGGGACAGACCCACCAACTAATGAAAAACTGTTTTTT
CDR3: CSATGIGTDPPTNEKLFF

size: many
J: TRBJ2-5
V: TRBV5-1
D: TRBD2
DNA: TGCGCCAGCAGCCCAGCGGGGGAAGAGACCCAGTACTTC
CDR3: CASSPAGEETQYF

size: many
J: TRBJ1-3
V: TRBV7-2
D: .
DNA: TGTGCCAGCAGCTCGCACCCCCCCGGGGTCGGAAACACCATATATTTT
CDR3: CASSSHPPGVGNTIYF

size: many
J: TRBJ2-6
V: TRBV5-1
D: .
DNA: TGCGCCAGCCACCCAGGGGACTCTGGGGCCAACGTCCTGACTTTC
CDR3: CASHPGDSGANVLTF

size: few
J: TRBJ2-3
V: TRBV6-5
D: TRBD2
DNA: TGTGCCACCAAGGTTGGGACTAGGGGGTATTTT
CDR3: CATKVGTRGYF

size: many
J: TRBJ1-2
V: TRBV5-6
D: .
DNA: TGTGCCAGCAGCTTCTGGGGCAACAACTATGGCTACACCTTC
CDR3: CASSFWGNNYGYTF

size: many
J: TRBJ1-3
V: TRBV20-1
D: .
DNA: TGCAGTGCTAGGTTGGGCGGCCGCTCTGGAAACACCATATATTTT
CDR3: CSARLGGRSGNTIYF

size: many
J: TRBJ2-4
V: TRBV12-3/TRBV12-4
D: .
DNA: TGTGCCAGCAGCGCTCAGGGGGGTTTAGCCAAAAACATTCAGTACTTC
CDR3: CASSAQGGLAKNIQYF

size: many
J: TRBJ2-3
V: TRBV29-1
D: .
DNA: TGCAGCGTTCAGACATATATCACAGATACGCAGTATTTT
CDR3: CSVQTYITDTQYF

size: many
J: TRBJ1-1
V: TRBV20-1
D: .
DNA: TGCAGTGCGAGGGAAGGGGTGAGCACTGAAGCTTTCTTT
CDR3: CSAREGVSTEAFF

size: many
J: TRBJ1-6
V: TRBV9
D: .
DNA: TGTGCCAGCAGCGTAGGACGAGGGTGGGGTTCACCCCTCCACTTT
CDR3: CASSVGRGWGSPLHF

size: many
J: TRBJ1-5
V: TRBV2
D: TRBD1
DNA: TGTGCCAGCAGTGAACTTGGGAGGGGGCCGAGTCAGCCCCAGCATTTT
CDR3: CASSELGRGPSQPQHF